This T cell receptor beta chain is drawn from a study of T cell changes during pregnancy in multiple sclerosis. Here immunoSEQ multiplex PCR was the method, and the copy in TCRdb shows in-frame clones only, minus some. The repertoire includes roughly 39,000 clones, 90% of them detected once, and roughly 0.5% sits in the top ten. Germline V gene lookup returns CDR1 SGHTA and CDR2 FQGNSA. V was cut by 4 bases and J by 9 bases, with 17 bases left in between. The CDR3 length is 14 residues. The chain employs TRBV7-2 and TRBJ2-3, with D possibly matching TRBD1 (6 bases). The sequence derives from a female donor in good health, enrolled as a control in a pregnancy study. This sample comprised CD4+ T cells from peripheral blood mononuclear cells, obtained in the first trimester of pregnancy. The CDR3 DNA reads TGTGCCAGCAGCTCGACAGGTCAGGGAAGAACGCAGTATTTT. Its protein is CASSSTGQGRTQYF.